One sample yielded the 7 T cell receptor beta chains listed below, sequenced in a study of T-cell memory formation after mild COVID-19. TCRdb re-called the 5' RACE reads with MiXCR, one entry per CDR3 protein. The table shows 40,000 to 60,000 distinct CDR3 sequences, with around 10% occurring only once. What was sequenced was PBMCs or a T cell subset sorted from them (not recorded which). The origin of the receptors is an adult woman who had mild COVID-19 (a few samples of this study predate the infection). Cell type and time point are not known.

This clonotype has more than one count but fewer than ten. The chain is built from TRBV7-8 and TRBJ2-1; tentative D call: TRBD2 (6 bases). V dropped 11 bases and J dropped 1 base, with 12 bases sitting between them. The CDR3 extends over 13 amino acids. Germline V gene data show CDR1 as SGHVS and CDR2 as FQNEAQ. The CDR3 protein is CAGSGRSYNEQFF. Written as DNA, the CDR3 is TGTGCCGGCTCGGGGAGGTCCTACAATGAGCAGTTCTTC.

This clonotype turned up a few times. The rearrangement uses TRBV7-2 and TRBJ2-7; 8 positions match TRBD2. CDR1 and CDR2 from the germline V gene are SGHTA and FQGNSA. V lost 2 bases, J lost 7 bases, and 4 bases stayed unmatched. The CDR3 is 13 residues long. CDR3 DNA sequence: TGTGCCAGCAGCTTATTAGCGGGAATGGAGCAGTACTTC. Protein sequence: CASSLLAGMEQYF.

This clonotype was seen many times. V is TRBV5-1 and J is TRBJ1-1; TRBD1 is a possible D gene (6 bases). Germline V CDR1 and CDR2: SGHRS, YFSETQ. The CDR3 totals 14 residues. Trimming stripped 0 bases from V and 4 bases from J, with 10 bases between. This chain's CDR3 is CASSLAGGGTEAFF. Here the CDR3 DNA reads TGCGCCAGCAGCTTGGCCGGAGGGGGCACTGAAGCTTTCTTT.

J is TRBJ1-4 and V is TRBV2; TRBD1 aligns across 9 bases. CDR1 and CDR2 (germline): SNHLY, FYNNEI. This CDR3 has 16 residues. J gave up 17 bases and V 6 bases, and 22 bases lay outside the gene matches. The CDR3 sequence is CASSDLGFGPGQGAFF. The DNA of the CDR3 is TGTGCCAGCAGCGATTTGGGATTCGGTCCGGGACAGGGAGCATTTTTT.

This chain connects TRBV6-6 to TRBJ1-1; D possibly corresponds to TRBD1 (5 bases). Germline CDR1 reads MNHNY; CDR2 reads SVGAGI (reference sequence). This CDR3 region has 14 residues. Trimming cost V 4 bases and J 0 bases, with 9 bases left between them. Here the CDR3 DNA reads TGTGCCAGCAGTTTGCAGGGTGTGAACACTGAAGCTTTCTTT. Amino acid sequence: CASSLQGVNTEAFF.

The J gene is TRBJ1-4, the V gene TRBV7-9; D is unresolved. CDR3 size: 15 residues. The germline CDR1 and CDR2 sequences are SEHNR and FQNEAQ (reference sequence). Deletions cut 1 base from V and 3 bases from J, with 9 bases between. CDR3 amino acids: CASSLERTPNEKLFF. The CDR3 DNA reads as TGTGCCAGCAGCTTAGAGAGGACCCCTAATGAAAAACTGTTTTTT.

The chain couples TRBV2 to TRBJ1-6; TRBD1 aligns across 9 bases. The V gene's germline CDR1 is SNHLY and CDR2 FYNNEI. Germline trimming cut 4 bases from V and 10 bases from J; bases unmatched to any gene: 11. There are 16 residues in the CDR3. This chain's CDR3 is CASSATGGRSSSPLHF. The CDR3 bases are TGTGCCAGCAGTGCAACAGGGGGCCGTTCCAGCTCACCCCTCCACTTT.